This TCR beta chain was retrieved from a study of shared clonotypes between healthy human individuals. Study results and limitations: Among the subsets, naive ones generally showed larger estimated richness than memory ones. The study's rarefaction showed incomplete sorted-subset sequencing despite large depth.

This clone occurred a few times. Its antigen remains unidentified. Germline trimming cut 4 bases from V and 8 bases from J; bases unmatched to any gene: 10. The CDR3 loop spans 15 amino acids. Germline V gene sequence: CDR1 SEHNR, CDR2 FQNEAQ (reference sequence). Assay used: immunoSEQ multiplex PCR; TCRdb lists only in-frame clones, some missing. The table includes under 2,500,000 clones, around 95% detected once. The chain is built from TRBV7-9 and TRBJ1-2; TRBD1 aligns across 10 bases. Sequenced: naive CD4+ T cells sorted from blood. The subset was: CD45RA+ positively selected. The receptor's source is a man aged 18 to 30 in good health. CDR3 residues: CASSSAPDRGTGYTF. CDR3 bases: TGTGCCAGCAGCTCAGCCCCGGACAGGGGGACAGGCTACACCTTC.